Following are 18 T cell receptor beta chains from one sample sequenced in a study of T cells in Graves' hyperthyroidism and ophthalmopathy. TCR beta CDR3 sequences were amplified from RNA transcripts. Using the HTBI primer set, a first-round RT-PCR was run on the TCR CDR3. MiXCR, run by TCRdb on the multiplex PCR reads, gives a single entry per CDR3 protein. The sample yields about 500,000 distinct CDR3 sequences, about 16% seen once. Material: blood. These receptors all come from a woman in her twenties or thirties with Graves' ophthalmopathy.

In this sample, this clonotype turned up many times. In DNA, the CDR3 is TGCGCCAGCAGCCAAGATAAGGCAGGGGGCCGCGAGCAGTACTTC. Protein: CASSQDKAGGREQYF. The chain couples TRBV4-3 to TRBJ2-7; 8 bases agree with TRBD1. The CDR3 sequence is 15 residues long. Germline values: CDR1 LGHNA, CDR2 YSLEER. With V trimmed by 0 bases and J by 6 bases, 7 bases remained unmatched.

This clonotype was seen more than once but under ten times. This chain uses TRBV6-1 with TRBJ1-6; the D gene is possibly TRBD1 (6 bases). Germline V gene data show CDR1 as MNHNS and CDR2 as SASEGT. The CDR3 extends over 14 amino acids. V lost 10 bases and J 7 bases, leaving 17 bases between the germline ends. The CDR3 reads CATDRDKWNSPLHF. The DNA for the CDR3 is TGTGCCACCGACCGGGACAAGTGGAATTCACCCCTCCACTTT.

This clonotype was observed many times. The chain is built from TRBV12-3 or TRBV12-4 and TRBJ1-6, with no clear D. Trimming stripped 0 bases from V and 9 bases from J, with 6 bases between. The CDR3 is 13 residues long. Here the CDR3 reads CASSLAAASPLHF. In DNA form, the CDR3 reads TGTGCCAGCAGTTTAGCGGCGGCTTCACCCCTCCACTTT.

This clonotype was counted only a few times. The chain recombines TRBV11-3 with TRBJ2-2; D unclear. The V gene's germline CDR1 is SGHNT and CDR2 YENEEA. The germline V and J ends were trimmed by 5 bases and 5 bases, with 15 bases remaining between them. The CDR3 spans 15 residues. The CDR3 DNA reads TGTGCCAGCAGCCTCCGGGCCTCTCTTACCGGGGAGCTGTTTTTT. Residues: CASSLRASLTGELFF.

This clonotype showed up many times. The chain joins TRBV28 to TRBJ1-1, with TRBD1 matching 10 bases. The germline V gene has CDR1 MDHEN and CDR2 SYDVKM. The CDR3 spans 14 residues. V lost 7 bases to trimming and J lost 4 bases; unmatched junction nucleotides: 6. CDR3: CASTHRTGGTEAFF. CDR3 nucleotide sequence: TGTGCCAGCACCCACAGGACAGGGGGCACTGAAGCTTTCTTT.

The chain uses TRBV20-1 and TRBJ2-5; TRBD1 matches at 11 bases. Germline trimming cut 0 bases from V and 2 bases from J; bases unmatched to any gene: 20. The CDR3 loop spans 21 amino acids. CDR1 and CDR2 (germline): DFQATT, SNEGSKA (reference sequence). The CDR3 coding sequence is TGCAGTGCTAGAGAGGACAGGGGGCGATCAGGTCCAGCGGGAGAGCAAGAGACCCAGTACTTC. Translating gives CSAREDRGRSGPAGEQETQYF.

About this clonotype: One base away lies a much larger clone, so this may be a sequencing read error. The J gene is TRBJ2-5, the V gene TRBV7-6; 10 nucleotides line up with TRBD2. V trimming: 2 bases; J trimming: 7 bases; junction bases outside the gene matches: 13. The CDR3 spans 17 residues. Germline-derived CDR1 and CDR2 are SGHVS and FNYEAQ. CDR3 sequence (DNA): TGTGCCAGCAGCTTAAAGTCGCGAGCGGGAGGGGGTGTGACCCAGTACTTC. Its protein is CASSLKSRAGGGVTQYF.

The chain uses TRBV9 and TRBJ2-2, with a possible D match to TRBD1 (5 bases). The CDR3 contains 14 residues. V dropped 3 bases and J dropped 5 bases, with 11 bases sitting between them. Germline lookup yields CDR1 SGDLS and CDR2 YYNGEE. CDR3 nucleotides: TGTGCCAGCAGCGGCGTTCAGGGTACCGGGGAGCTGTTTTTT. It encodes CASSGVQGTGELFF.

This clonotype came up many times. The chain recombines TRBV7-2 with TRBJ2-2, with 7 bases fitting TRBD1. J lost 8 bases, V lost 3 bases, and 3 bases had no gene match. From germline, CDR1 is SGHTA and CDR2 FQGNSA. The CDR3 is 13 residues long. CDR3 in amino acids: CASSLTGWGELFF. CDR3 coding DNA: TGTGCCAGCAGCTTGACAGGGTGGGGGGAGCTGTTTTTT. Filled out from reference TRBV7-2 and TRBJ2-2, the complete variable domain reads GAGVSQSPSNKVTEKGKDVELRCDPISGHTALYWYRQSLGQGLEFLIYFQGNSAPDKSGLPSDRFSAERTGGSVSTLTIQRTQQEDSAVYLCASSLTGWGELFFGEGSRLTVL.

This clonotype was seen repeatedly, ten times or more. The V call is TRBV4-3, the J call TRBJ2-1; D perhaps matches TRBD2 (5 bases). The CDR3 has 12 residues. Between the trimmed V and J ends, which lost 5 bases and 5 bases, there was a span of 7 bases. CDR1 and CDR2 (germline): LGHNA, YSLEER. CDR3 amino acids: CASSAGNNEQFF. The CDR3 DNA reads as TGCGCCAGCAGCGCCGGGAACAATGAGCAGTTCTTC.

At least ten counts were recorded for this clonotype. V is TRBV7-8 and J is TRBJ2-7; 10 nucleotides agree with TRBD1. Germline-derived CDR1 and CDR2 are SGHVS and FQNEAQ. The CDR3 loop spans 13 amino acids. V lost 4 bases to trimming and J lost 6 bases; unmatched junction nucleotides: 3. The CDR3 is CASSSGQGREQYF. As DNA, the CDR3 is TGTGCCAGCAGCTCGGGACAGGGGCGCGAGCAGTACTTC.

The chain employs TRBV4-3 and TRBJ2-7; no firm D call. The CDR3 loop spans 16 amino acids. CDR1 is LGHNA, CDR2 YSLEER, per germline. V was shortened by 0 bases and J by 3 bases, with 15 bases between the two germline ends. DNA for the CDR3: TGCGCCAGCAGCCAAGATGTCCTAACGGGCCACTACGAGCAGTACTTC. As protein: CASSQDVLTGHYEQYF.

The chain combines TRBV4-3 with TRBJ2-5; TRBD2 might be the D (5 bases). This CDR3 region has 17 residues. Per the germline V gene, CDR1 is LGHNA and CDR2 is YSLEER. Trimming removed 3 bases from V and 5 bases from J, with 22 bases in between. The CDR3 sequence: CASSQDLSVQGKETQYF. The CDR3 DNA follows: TGCGCCAGCAGCCAGGATCTTAGCGTCCAAGGGAAGGAGACCCAGTACTTC.

V usage is TRBV4-1 and J usage is TRBJ2-5; D unclear. This CDR3 contains 13 residues. The V end was cut by 3 bases, the J end by 4 bases, with 9 bases between. Germline V gives CDR1 MGHRA, CDR2 YSYEKL. The CDR3 here is CASSQNSGETQYF. In DNA form, the CDR3 reads TGCGCCAGCAGCCAGAACAGTGGAGAGACCCAGTACTTC.

Remarks on this clonotype: A much bigger clone sits one base away, suggesting this may be a read error. The rearrangement links TRBV29-1 to TRBJ1-5, with D perhaps TRBD1 (5 bases). V was pared by 6 bases and J by 4 bases, with 19 bases between. Germline CDR1 reads SQVTM; CDR2 reads ANQGSEA. The CDR3 spans 15 residues. CDR3 sequence: CSVTIGAGTNQPQHF. DNA for the CDR3: TGCAGCGTAACGATTGGGGCAGGGACTAATCAGCCCCAGCATTTT.

The gene calls are TRBV30 and TRBJ2-7; a possible D gene is TRBD2 (6 bases). Germline loops: CDR1 GTSNPN, CDR2 SVGIG (reference sequence). The CDR3 has 15 residues. V shed 0 bases and J shed 3 bases, with 15 bases lying between them. The CDR3 DNA sequence: TGTGCCTGGAGTGTACTCGGGGGAGCTAACTACGAGCAGTACTTC. This codes for CAWSVLGGANYEQYF.

This clonotype was observed many times. The V and J genes are TRBV7-8 and TRBJ2-2; 8 bases map to TRBD2. Trimming took 3 bases from V and 3 from J; bases not matched to a gene: 6. Germline V gene lookup returns CDR1 SGHVS and CDR2 FQNEAQ. The length of the CDR3 is 16 residues. The CDR3 sequence is CASSLLSGIDTGELFF. The DNA of the CDR3 is TGTGCCAGCAGCTTGCTTAGCGGGATCGACACCGGGGAGCTGTTTTTT.

CDR3 sequence reads: CAGGGPQETQYF. CDR3 nucleotide sequence: TGTGCCGGGGGGGGCCCCCAAGAGACCCAGTACTTC. V usage is TRBV7-8 and J usage is TRBJ2-5, with D possibly TRBD2 on 7 matching bases. V was shortened by 11 bases and J by 1 base, with 11 bases between the two germline ends. The CDR3 consists of 12 residues. The germline CDR1 and CDR2 sequences are SGHVS and FQNEAQ.